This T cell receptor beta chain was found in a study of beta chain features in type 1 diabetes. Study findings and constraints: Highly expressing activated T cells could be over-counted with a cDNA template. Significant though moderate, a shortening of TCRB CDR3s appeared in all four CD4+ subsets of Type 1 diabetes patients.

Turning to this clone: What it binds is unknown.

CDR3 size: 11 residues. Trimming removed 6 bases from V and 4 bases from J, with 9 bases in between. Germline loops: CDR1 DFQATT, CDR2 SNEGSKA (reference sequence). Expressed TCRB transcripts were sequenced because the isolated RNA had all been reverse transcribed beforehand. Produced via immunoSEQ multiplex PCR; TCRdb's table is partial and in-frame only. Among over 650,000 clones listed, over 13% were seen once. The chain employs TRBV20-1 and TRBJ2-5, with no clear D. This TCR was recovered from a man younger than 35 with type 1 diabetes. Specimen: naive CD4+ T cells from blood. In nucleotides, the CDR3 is TGCAGTGCCCATTCCTCAGAGACCCAGTACTTC. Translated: CSAHSSETQYF.